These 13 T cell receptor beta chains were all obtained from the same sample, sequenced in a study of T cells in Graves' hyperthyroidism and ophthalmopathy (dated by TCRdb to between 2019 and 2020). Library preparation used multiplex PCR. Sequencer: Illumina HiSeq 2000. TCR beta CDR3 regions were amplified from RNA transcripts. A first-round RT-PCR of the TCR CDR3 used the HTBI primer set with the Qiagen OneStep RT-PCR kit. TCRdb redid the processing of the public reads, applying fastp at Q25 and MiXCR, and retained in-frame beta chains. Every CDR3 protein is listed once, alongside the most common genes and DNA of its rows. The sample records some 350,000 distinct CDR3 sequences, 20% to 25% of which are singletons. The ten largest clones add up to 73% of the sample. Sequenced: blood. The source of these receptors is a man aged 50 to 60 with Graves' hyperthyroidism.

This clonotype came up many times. The CDR3 coding sequence is TGTGCCAGCAGGCGGGGGTACGAGCAGTACTTC. Protein sequence: CASRRGYEQYF. The chain employs TRBV12-3 or TRBV12-4 and TRBJ2-7, with TRBD2 identical over 7 bases. The CDR3 covers 11 residues. V dropped 6 bases and J dropped 4; count of bases not matched to a gene: 0.

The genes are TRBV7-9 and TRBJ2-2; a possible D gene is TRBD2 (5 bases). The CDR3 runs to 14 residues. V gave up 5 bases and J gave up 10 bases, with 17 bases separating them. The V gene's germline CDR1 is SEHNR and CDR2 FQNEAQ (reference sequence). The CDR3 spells CASSLVGSSAELFF. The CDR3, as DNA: TGTGCCAGCAGCCTAGTGGGGAGCTCCGCGGAGCTGTTTTTT.

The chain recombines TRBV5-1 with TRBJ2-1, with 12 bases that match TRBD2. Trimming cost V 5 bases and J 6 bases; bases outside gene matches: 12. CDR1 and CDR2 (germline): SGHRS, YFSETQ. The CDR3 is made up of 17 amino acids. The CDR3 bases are TGCGCCAGCAGTTATCAATTAAGGACTAGCGGGATCAATGAGCAGTTCTTC. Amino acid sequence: CASSYQLRTSGINEQFF.

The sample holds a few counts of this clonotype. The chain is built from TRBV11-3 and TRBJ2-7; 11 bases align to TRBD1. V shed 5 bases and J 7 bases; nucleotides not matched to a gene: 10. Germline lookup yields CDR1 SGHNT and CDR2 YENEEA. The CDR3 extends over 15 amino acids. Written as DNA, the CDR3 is TGTGCCAGCAGCCCCCGAGCGGGACAGGGGGGAGAGCAGTACTTC. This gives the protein CASSPRAGQGGEQYF.

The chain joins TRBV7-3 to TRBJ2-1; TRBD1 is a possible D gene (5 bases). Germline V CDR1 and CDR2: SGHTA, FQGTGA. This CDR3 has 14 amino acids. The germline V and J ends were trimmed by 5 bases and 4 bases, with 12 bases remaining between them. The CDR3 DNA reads TGTGCCAGCAGCCTTATCCAGGGATACAATGAGCAGTTCTTC. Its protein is CASSLIQGYNEQFF.

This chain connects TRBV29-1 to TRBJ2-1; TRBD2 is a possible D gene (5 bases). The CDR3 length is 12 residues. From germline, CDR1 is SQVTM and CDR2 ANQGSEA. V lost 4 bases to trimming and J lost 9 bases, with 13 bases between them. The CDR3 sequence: CSVGGVGSEQFF. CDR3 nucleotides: TGCAGCGTTGGTGGGGTGGGGAGTGAGCAGTTCTTC.

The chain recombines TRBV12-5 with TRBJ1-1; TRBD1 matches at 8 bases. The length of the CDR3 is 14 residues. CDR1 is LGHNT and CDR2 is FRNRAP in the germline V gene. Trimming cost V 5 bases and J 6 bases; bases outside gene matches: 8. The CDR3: CASGPARTGSEAFF. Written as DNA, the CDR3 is TGTGCTAGTGGTCCCGCCCGGACAGGGTCTGAAGCTTTCTTT. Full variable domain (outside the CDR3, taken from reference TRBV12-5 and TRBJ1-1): DARVTQTPRHKVTEMGQEVTMRCQPILGHNTVFWYRQTMMQGLELLAYFRNRAPLDDSGMPKDRFSAEMPDATLATLKIQPSEPRDSAVYFCASGPARTGSEAFFGQGTRLTVV.

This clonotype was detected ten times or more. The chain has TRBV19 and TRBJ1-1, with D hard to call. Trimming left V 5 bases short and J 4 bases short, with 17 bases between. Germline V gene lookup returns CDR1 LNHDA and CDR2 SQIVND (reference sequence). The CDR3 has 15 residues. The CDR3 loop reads CASSPRRRAVTEAFF. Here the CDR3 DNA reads TGTGCCAGTAGTCCACGGAGGAGGGCGGTCACTGAAGCTTTCTTT.

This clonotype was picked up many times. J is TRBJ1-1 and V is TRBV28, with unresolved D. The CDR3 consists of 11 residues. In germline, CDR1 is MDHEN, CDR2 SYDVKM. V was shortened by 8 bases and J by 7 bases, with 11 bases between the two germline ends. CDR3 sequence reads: CASVQAFEAFF. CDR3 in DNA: TGTGCCAGCGTTCAGGCTTTTGAAGCTTTCTTT.

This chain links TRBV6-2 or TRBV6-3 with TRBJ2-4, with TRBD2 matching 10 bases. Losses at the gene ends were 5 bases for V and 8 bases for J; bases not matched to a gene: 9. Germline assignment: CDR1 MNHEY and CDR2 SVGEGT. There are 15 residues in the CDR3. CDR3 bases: TGTGCCAGCAGTACTTTAGCGGGAGGCCGGGACATTCAGTACTTC. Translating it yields CASSTLAGGRDIQYF.

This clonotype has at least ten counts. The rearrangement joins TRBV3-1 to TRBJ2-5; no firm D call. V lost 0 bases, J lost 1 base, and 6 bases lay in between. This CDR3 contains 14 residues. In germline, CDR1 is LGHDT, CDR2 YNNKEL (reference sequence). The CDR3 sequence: CASSQDVAQETQYF. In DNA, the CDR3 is TGTGCCAGCAGCCAAGATGTGGCCCAAGAGACCCAGTACTTC.

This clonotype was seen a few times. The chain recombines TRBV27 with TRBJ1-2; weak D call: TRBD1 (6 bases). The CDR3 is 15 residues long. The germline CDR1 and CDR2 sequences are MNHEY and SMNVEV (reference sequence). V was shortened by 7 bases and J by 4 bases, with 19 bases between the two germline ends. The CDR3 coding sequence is TGTGCCAGCAAACCAAACAGGGTGCAAGTCTATGGCTACACCTTC. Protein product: CASKPNRVQVYGYTF.

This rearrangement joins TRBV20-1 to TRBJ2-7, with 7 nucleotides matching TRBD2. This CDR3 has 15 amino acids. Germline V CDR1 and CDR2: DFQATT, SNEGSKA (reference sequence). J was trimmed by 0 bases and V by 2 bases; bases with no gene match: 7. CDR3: CSARPASGRSYEQYF. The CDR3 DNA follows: TGCAGTGCTAGACCGGCTAGCGGACGCTCCTACGAGCAGTACTTC.